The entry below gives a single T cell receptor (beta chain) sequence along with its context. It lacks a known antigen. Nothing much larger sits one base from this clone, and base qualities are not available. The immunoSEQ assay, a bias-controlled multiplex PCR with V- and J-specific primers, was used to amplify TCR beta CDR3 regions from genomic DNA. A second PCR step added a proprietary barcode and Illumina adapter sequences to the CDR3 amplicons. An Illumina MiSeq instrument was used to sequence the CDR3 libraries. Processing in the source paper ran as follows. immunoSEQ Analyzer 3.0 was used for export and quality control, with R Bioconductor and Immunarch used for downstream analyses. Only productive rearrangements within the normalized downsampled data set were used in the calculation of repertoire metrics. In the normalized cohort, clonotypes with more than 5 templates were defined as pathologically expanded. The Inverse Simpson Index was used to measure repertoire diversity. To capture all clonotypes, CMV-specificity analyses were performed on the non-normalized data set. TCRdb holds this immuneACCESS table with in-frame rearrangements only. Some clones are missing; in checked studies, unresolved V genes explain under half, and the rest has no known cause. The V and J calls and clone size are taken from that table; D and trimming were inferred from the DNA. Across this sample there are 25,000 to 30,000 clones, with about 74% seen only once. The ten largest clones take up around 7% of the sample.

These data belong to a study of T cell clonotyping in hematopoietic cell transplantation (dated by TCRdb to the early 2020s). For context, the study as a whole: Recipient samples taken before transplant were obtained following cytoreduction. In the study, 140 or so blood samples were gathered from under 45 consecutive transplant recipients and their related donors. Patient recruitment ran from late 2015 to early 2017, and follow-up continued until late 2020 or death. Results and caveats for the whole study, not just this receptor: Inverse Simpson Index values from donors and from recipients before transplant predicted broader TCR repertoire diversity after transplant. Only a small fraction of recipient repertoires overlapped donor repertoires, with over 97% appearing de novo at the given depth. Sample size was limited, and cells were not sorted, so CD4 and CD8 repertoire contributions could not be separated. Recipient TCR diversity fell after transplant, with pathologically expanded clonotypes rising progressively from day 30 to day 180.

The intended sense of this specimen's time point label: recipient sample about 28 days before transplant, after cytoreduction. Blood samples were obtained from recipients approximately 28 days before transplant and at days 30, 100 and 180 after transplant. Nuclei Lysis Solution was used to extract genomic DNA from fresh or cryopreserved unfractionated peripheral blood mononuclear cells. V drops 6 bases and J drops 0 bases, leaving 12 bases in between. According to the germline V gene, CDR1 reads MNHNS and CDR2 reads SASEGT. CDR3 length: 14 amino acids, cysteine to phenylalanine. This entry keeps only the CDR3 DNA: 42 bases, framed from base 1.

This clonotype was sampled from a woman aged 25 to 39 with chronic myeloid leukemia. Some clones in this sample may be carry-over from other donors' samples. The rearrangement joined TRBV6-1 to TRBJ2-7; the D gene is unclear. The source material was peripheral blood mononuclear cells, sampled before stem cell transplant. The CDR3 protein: CASRTRTDSYEQYF. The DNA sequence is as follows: TGTGCCAGCAGGACGAGAACCGACTCCTACGAGCAGTACTTC.